This passage covers 6 T cell receptor beta chains from one sample sequenced in a study of kidney transplant recipient with SARS-CoV-2 infection. TCRdb re-analysed the reads in MiXCR, keeping a single row per CDR3 protein. The sample contains approximately 240,000 distinct CDR3 sequences, about 28% of which appear only once. The sample in question was a blood sample, obtained at baseline and around day 110 from a kidney transplant recipient. The receptors were sampled from a young adult male patient who had COVID-19 and was a kidney transplant recipient. Some of these T cells may belong to the graft donor.

The V call is TRBV9, the J call TRBJ1-1, with 8 bases fitting TRBD1. The germline V gene has CDR1 SGDLS and CDR2 YYNGEE. V shed 4 bases and J 4 bases; nucleotides not matched to a gene: 3. This CDR3 region has 13 residues. The CDR3 coding sequence is TGTGCCAGCAGCCCCACAGGGGGCACTGAAGCTTTCTTT. Its protein product is CASSPTGGTEAFF. Looking up the rest from reference TRBV9 and TRBJ1-1 gives the full variable domain: DSGVTQTPKHLITATGQRVTLRCSPRSGDLSVYWYQQSLDQGLQFLIQYYNGEERAKGNILERFSAQQFPDLHSELNLSSLELGDSALYFCASSPTGGTEAFFGQGTRLTVV.

This clonotype occurred many times. The chain is built from TRBV10-3 and TRBJ2-1; no reliable D call. From germline, CDR1 is ENHRY and CDR2 SYGVKD. CDR3 length: 13 amino acids. V gave up 0 bases and J gave up 2 bases, with 2 bases separating them. The CDR3 coding sequence is TGTGCCATCAGTGAGTCAACCTACAATGAGCAGTTCTTC. Amino acid sequence: CAISESTYNEQFF.

The gene calls are TRBV19 and TRBJ1-5; 7 positions agree with TRBD1. The CDR3 is 13 amino acids. Trimming at V came to 8 bases and at J to 9 bases, leaving 10 bases not matched to a gene. Looked up from germline, CDR1 is LNHDA and CDR2 is SQIVND (reference sequence). This CDR3 is CASGSRGRAPQHF. Written as DNA, the CDR3 is TGTGCCAGTGGTAGCAGGGGGAGAGCGCCCCAGCATTTT.

The table lists this clonotype with many counts. This rearrangement joins TRBV28 to TRBJ1-5; 7 bases map to TRBD1. Trimming took 6 bases from V and 6 from J; bases not matched to a gene: 11. CDR3 length: 15 amino acids. Germline loops: CDR1 MDHEN, CDR2 SYDVKM. The CDR3 coding sequence is TGTGCCAGCAGCCCTCCGACAGGGTTAGGTCAGCCCCAGCATTTT. It translates to CASSPPTGLGQPQHF. The full variable domain, rest sourced from reference TRBV28 and TRBJ1-5, is DVKVTQSSRYLVKRTGEKVFLECVQDMDHENMFWYRQDPGLGLRLIYFSYDVKMKEKGDIPEGYSVSREKKERFSLILESASTNQTSMYLCASSPPTGLGQPQHFGDGTRLSIL.

The sample holds many counts of this clonotype. This rearrangement joins TRBV4-1 to TRBJ1-1; no definite D call. CDR1 is MGHRA, CDR2 YSYEKL, per germline. V lost 0 bases to trimming and J lost 1 base, with 18 bases between them. The length of the CDR3 is 18 residues. The chain's CDR3 is CASSQDLIGSLSNTEAFF. The CDR3 region has the DNA TGCGCCAGCAGCCAAGATCTTATCGGGAGTCTTTCGAACACTGAAGCTTTCTTT.

Worth noting for this clonotype: Possible read error: a much larger clone is one base away. The chain uses TRBV12-3 or TRBV12-4 and TRBJ1-5, with 7 bases fitting TRBD1. The CDR3 contains 14 residues. V lost 7 bases and J lost 4; bases outside the gene matches: 7. The CDR3 DNA reads TGTGCCAGCAATCCAACAGGGGAGAATCAGCCCCAGCATTTT. Protein sequence: CASNPTGENQPQHF.